Here is one T cell receptor beta chain with its context. No antigen is known for it. All the donors were Caucasian adults who lived in Nashville, Tennessee. Germline V gives CDR1 SGHKS, CDR2 YYEKEE (reference sequence). This CDR3 is 15 amino acids long. V lost 2 bases and J lost 9; bases outside the gene matches: 8. These data originate in a study of shared clonotypes between healthy human individuals. Overall study findings and caveats: In general, naive subsets displayed greater estimated richness than memory subsets did. For sorted subsets, rarefaction showed incomplete sequencing despite large depth.

In the source study's methods: In the immunoSEQ data, sequences were junction-only and lacked quality scores, so filtering differed. Repertoires were generated with immunoSEQ multiplex PCR, while TCRdb's copy carries only in-frame clones and drops some. The V and J calls and clone size are taken from that table; D and trimming were inferred from the DNA. The sample gives about 2,500,000 clones, more than 90% of which show up once; 0.13% to 0.15% is in the top ten. This TCR was recovered from a man between 18 and 29 years old in good health. This chain connects TRBV5-5 to TRBJ1-6; 7 bases are shared with TRBD1. The sequencing input was naive CD4+ T cells sorted from blood. Subset of the sample: CD45RA+ positively selected. This CDR3 reads CASSLEAGGISPLHF. CDR3 in DNA: TGTGCCAGCAGCTTAGAAGCAGGGGGGATTTCACCCCTCCACTTT.